The 12 T cell receptor beta chains reported below all come from one sample, sequenced in a study of immune characterization of retroperitoneal liposarcoma. TCRdb ran MiXCR on the PCR reads and lists one entry per CDR3 protein. Among more than 15,000 distinct CDR3 sequences listed, about 35% were seen once. The sample was blood. The receptors originated from a male donor with retroperitoneal liposarcoma.

The rearrangement links TRBV6-1 to TRBJ1-2; the match to TRBD1 covers 8 bases. V shed 6 bases and J 8 bases; nucleotides not matched to a gene: 11. Germline V lookup: CDR1 MNHNS, CDR2 SASEGT. The CDR3 covers 14 residues. CDR3 sequence: CASSPRQGRYGYTF. The CDR3 DNA reads as TGTGCCAGCAGCCCAAGACAGGGGCGCTACGGCTACACCTTC.

Points on this clonotype: Because it lacks the conserved phenylalanine or tryptophan at the end, this CDR3 is likely a read error. Because the CDR3's place on the DNA is in doubt, the DNA is left out and the CDR3 is given as listed by TCRdb. The chain is built from TRBV6-4 and TRBJ2-1. CDR1 and CDR2 (germline): MRHNA, SNTAGT. The CDR3 is made up of 8 amino acids, end residues included. CDR3 residues: CASSDSSG.

Only a few counts were recorded for this clonotype. The chain uses TRBV10-2 and TRBJ2-5, with 7 bases fitting TRBD2. The J call is doubtful: the DNA matches TRBJ2-1 better. The CDR3 extends over 15 amino acids. Germline V gene sequence: CDR1 WSHSY, CDR2 SAAADI. As DNA, the CDR3 is TGCGCCAGCAGTAGGCTAGCGGTTTCCTACAATGAGCAGTTCTTC. It translates to CASSRLAVSYNEQFF.

This chain uses TRBV6-2 or TRBV6-3 with TRBJ1-5; maybe TRBD1 (5 bases). Per germline, CDR1 MNHEY and CDR2 SVGEGT. Trimming pared 2 bases from V and 0 bases from J, leaving 11 bases between. The CDR3 length is 16 residues. CDR3 region: CASSYRAGFSNQPQHF. The DNA for the CDR3 is TGTGCCAGCAGTTACAGGGCAGGGTTTAGCAATCAGCCCCAGCATTTT.

In this sample, this clonotype turned up a few times. This chain connects TRBV25-1 to TRBJ2-2, with unresolved D. The ends were cut back, 3 bases at V and 0 bases at J, with 5 bases in the middle. The CDR3 is made up of 14 amino acids. Germline CDR1 MGHDK, CDR2 SYGVNS. CDR3 nucleotide sequence: TGTGCCAGCAGTGAGTTTTCGAACACCGGGGAGCTGTTTTTT. Translating gives CASSEFSNTGELFF.

This chain joins TRBV6-8 and TRBJ2-1, with 7 bases lining up with TRBD1. Trimming at V came to 6 bases and at J to 13 bases, leaving 12 bases not matched to a gene. CDR1 is MNHGY, CDR2 SAAAGT, per germline. The CDR3 has 13 residues. CDR3 DNA sequence: TGTGCCAGCAGCCCGACAGGGAGAGAGACCCAGTTCTTC. Its translation is CASSPTGRETQFF.

This clonotype was seen more than once but under ten times. V usage is TRBV6-1 and J usage is TRBJ2-3, with D perhaps being TRBD1 or TRBD2 (7 bases each). The germline V gene has CDR1 MNHNS and CDR2 SASEGT. This CDR3 region has 16 residues. With 7 bases removed from V and 1 base from J, the gap between germline ends came to 18 bases. The CDR3 spells CASTEGSGGGTDTQYF. The CDR3 nucleotides read TGTGCCAGCACCGAAGGGTCAGGGGGGGGCACAGATACGCAGTATTTT.

The genes are TRBV7-6 and TRBJ2-4, with 7 positions matching TRBD1. CDR1 and CDR2 (germline): SGHVS, FNYEAQ. The V and J ends lost 3 bases and 13 bases, in that order; junction bases with no gene match: 18. This CDR3 has 16 amino acids. As DNA, the CDR3 is TGTGCCAGCAGCTTCTCTATAGGGGGCGAGAACGATGAGCAGTACTTC. This codes for CASSFSIGGENDEQYF.

This clonotype turned up a few times. This chain joins TRBV25-1 and TRBJ2-5; TRBD1 might be the D (5 bases). Trimming took off 3 bases at V and 2 bases at J, with 10 bases between the two ends. CDR3 length: 14 residues. Germline-derived CDR1 and CDR2 are MGHDK and SYGVNS. In DNA, the CDR3 is TGTGCCAGCAGTGATCCCAGGGTGCAAGAGACCCAGTACTTC. As protein: CASSDPRVQETQYF.

The V and J genes are TRBV12-3 or TRBV12-4 and TRBJ2-2; D gene unclear. V was trimmed by 6 bases and J by 1 base, leaving 12 bases between them. CDR3 length: 15 residues. The DNA of the CDR3 is TGTGCCAGCAGGGATCGGGCGGTGAACACCGGGGAGCTGTTTTTT. Translating gives CASRDRAVNTGELFF.

This clonotype has only one observation. The chain uses TRBV7-2 and TRBJ2-5; a weak D match, TRBD1 (6 bases). The end of the DNA aligns better with TRBJ2-7, so the J call may be wrong. The CDR3 spans 13 residues. Germline assignment: CDR1 SGHTA and CDR2 FQGNSA. CDR3 region: CASSRTVSYEQYF. The CDR3 DNA is TGTGCCAGCAGTCGGACAGTGAGCTACGAGCAGTACTTC.

The CDR3: CASSYSGGTSYEQFF. The DNA for the CDR3 is TGTGCCAGCAGTTACTCTGGCGGGACTTCCTACGAGCAGTTCTTC. The chain combines TRBV6-5 with TRBJ2-1; the D gene is possibly TRBD2 (6 bases). The CDR3 has 15 amino acids. Per germline, CDR1 MNHEY and CDR2 SVGAGI. The ends were cut back, 0 bases at V and 10 bases at J, with 16 bases in the middle.